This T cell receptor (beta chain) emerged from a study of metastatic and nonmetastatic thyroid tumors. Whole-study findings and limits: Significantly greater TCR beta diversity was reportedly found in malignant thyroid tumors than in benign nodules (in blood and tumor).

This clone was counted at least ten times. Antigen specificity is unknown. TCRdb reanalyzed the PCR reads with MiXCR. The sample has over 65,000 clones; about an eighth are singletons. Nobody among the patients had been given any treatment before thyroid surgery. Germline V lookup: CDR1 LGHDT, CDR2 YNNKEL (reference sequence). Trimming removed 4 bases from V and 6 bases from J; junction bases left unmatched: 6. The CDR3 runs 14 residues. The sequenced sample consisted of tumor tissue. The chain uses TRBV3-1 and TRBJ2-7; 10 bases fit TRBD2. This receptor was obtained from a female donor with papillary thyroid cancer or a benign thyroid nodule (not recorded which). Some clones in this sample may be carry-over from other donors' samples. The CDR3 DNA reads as TGTGCCAGCAGCCGAGCGGGAGGGGGAAGCGAGCAGTACTTC. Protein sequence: CASSRAGGGSEQYF.